The next 26 T cell receptor beta chains were all read from a single sample in a study of shared clonotypes between healthy human individuals. Sequencing was performed with immunoSEQ multiplex PCR; in TCRdb, only in-frame clones are kept and a portion is missing. The profile covers more than 400,000 clones, with about 96% appearing a single time and under 0.065% taken by the ten largest. Sequenced: naive CD4+ T cells sorted from blood. The sample's subset: CD45RA+ positively selected. The receptors come from a woman aged 25 to 45 in good health.

The chain uses TRBV15 and TRBJ2-7; 10 bases are shared with TRBD2. The CDR3 totals 16 residues. J gave up 6 bases and V 5 bases, and 13 bases lay outside the gene matches. Germline CDR1 reads LNHNV; CDR2 reads YYDKDF (reference sequence). The CDR3 spells CATSGIGTSALGEQYF. CDR3 DNA sequence: TGTGCCACCAGCGGTATTGGGACTAGCGCTTTGGGCGAGCAGTACTTC. The whole variable domain, filled in from reference TRBV15 and TRBJ2-7, reads DAMVIQNPRYQVTQFGKPVTLSCSQTLNHNVMYWYQQKSSQAPKLLFHYYDKDFNNEADTPDNFQSRRPNTSFCFLDIRSPGLGDTAMYLCATSGIGTSALGEQYFGPGTRLTVT.

The gene calls are TRBV15 and TRBJ1-5; tentatively, D is TRBD1 (6 bases). Germline CDR1 LNHNV, CDR2 YYDKDF (reference sequence). The CDR3 has 16 residues. Trimming cost V 3 bases and J 5 bases, with 17 bases left between them. The DNA for the CDR3 is TGTGCCACCAGCAGGGACTACTCAGGGGCCTATCAGCCCCAGCATTTT. It translates to CATSRDYSGAYQPQHF. Filled out from reference TRBV15 and TRBJ1-5, the complete variable domain reads DAMVIQNPRYQVTQFGKPVTLSCSQTLNHNVMYWYQQKSSQAPKLLFHYYDKDFNNEADTPDNFQSRRPNTSFCFLDIRSPGLGDTAMYLCATSRDYSGAYQPQHFGDGTRLSIL.

This clone has just one count. The CDR3 DNA reads as TGTGCCAGCAGTCCCCGGGCTAGCGGGTCTCAAAATGAGCAGTTCTTC. Its protein product is CASSPRASGSQNEQFF. The rearrangement joins TRBV27 to TRBJ2-1; 8 bases are shared with TRBD2. Germline V gene lookup returns CDR1 MNHEY and CDR2 SMNVEV (reference sequence). This CDR3 region has 16 residues. Unmatched junction bases numbered 13, after V lost 5 bases and J lost 7 bases.

J is TRBJ2-3 and V is TRBV4-2; 7 bases align to TRBD2. This CDR3 has 13 residues. J was trimmed by 6 bases and V by 5 bases; bases with no gene match: 5. Germline values: CDR1 LGHNA, CDR2 YNFKEQ. The CDR3 region has the DNA TGTGCCAGCAGCGGGACTACCAAGGATACGCAGTATTTT. Residues: CASSGTTKDTQYF.

The chain couples TRBV28 to TRBJ2-7; 9 nucleotides agree with TRBD2. CDR1 and CDR2 from the germline V gene are MDHEN and SYDVKM. The length of the CDR3 is 16 residues. V dropped 7 bases and J dropped 13; count of bases not matched to a gene: 23. CDR3 protein: CASTLGGLAGDLRSYF. The DNA of the CDR3 is TGTGCCAGCACCCTGGGGGGATTAGCGGGAGATCTCCGGTCCTACTTC.

V usage is TRBV6-1 and J usage is TRBJ2-5, with a weak D call TRBD2 (6 bases). Per the germline V gene, CDR1 is MNHNS and CDR2 is SASEGT. Trimming stripped 4 bases from V and 5 bases from J, with 17 bases between. The CDR3 has 15 residues. The CDR3 here is CASSGMGLRSETQYF. As DNA, the CDR3 is TGTGCCAGCAGTGGGATGGGACTCCGATCGGAGACCCAGTACTTC.

The gene calls are TRBV7-9 and TRBJ2-1; 9 nucleotides align to TRBD2. Germline trimming cut 2 bases from V and 5 bases from J; bases unmatched to any gene: 4. The CDR3 has 15 residues. Germline V gives CDR1 SEHNR, CDR2 FQNEAQ (reference sequence). CDR3 sequence reads: CASSLTAGGDNEQFF. Written as DNA, the CDR3 is TGTGCCAGCAGCTTAACAGCGGGAGGTGACAATGAGCAGTTCTTC.

The gene calls are TRBV18 and TRBJ2-3, with 9 positions matching TRBD2. With V trimmed by 8 bases and J by 5 bases, 8 bases remained unmatched. The CDR3 loop spans 14 amino acids. Germline CDR1 and CDR2: KGHSH and LQKENI. In DNA form, the CDR3 reads TGTGCCAGCCGTAGCGGGAGCCGGGGAGATACGCAGTATTTT. Protein sequence: CASRSGSRGDTQYF.

The chain has TRBV28 and TRBJ1-3; D gene ambiguous. Germline values: CDR1 MDHEN, CDR2 SYDVKM. Trimming took off 3 bases at V and 2 bases at J, with 8 bases between the two ends. The CDR3 extends over 14 amino acids. The CDR3 nucleotides are TGTGCCAGCAGTTTGGCCGTTCCTGGAAACACCATATATTTT. This translates into CASSLAVPGNTIYF.

The rearrangement links TRBV20-1 to TRBJ1-2; no definite D call. The germline V gene encodes CDR1 DFQATT and CDR2 SNEGSKA (reference sequence). The length of the CDR3 is 9 residues. The V and J ends lost 3 bases and 8 bases respectively, with 4 bases between them. Here the CDR3 DNA reads TGCAGTGCTAGGGGCGGCTACACCTTC. It yields the protein CSARGGYTF.

This clone has just one count. The gene calls are TRBV7-8 and TRBJ2-7; D gene uncertain. The CDR3 consists of 14 residues. Trimming left V 0 bases short and J 3 bases short, with 9 bases between. Germline V gives CDR1 SGHVS, CDR2 FQNEAQ. The DNA of the CDR3 is TGTGCCAGCAGCTTAGCGACTGGCAGCTACGAGCAGTACTTC. Amino acid sequence: CASSLATGSYEQYF.

The CDR3 here is CASSPGGLRDGSYEQYF. Written as DNA, the CDR3 is TGTGCCAGCAGCCCGGGGGGCCTCCGGGACGGCTCCTACGAGCAGTACTTC. The chain joins TRBV4-2 to TRBJ2-7, with D possibly being TRBD2 (7 bases). Trimming stripped 4 bases from V and 0 bases from J, with 19 bases between. The CDR3 has 17 amino acids. Germline CDR1 is LGHNA and CDR2 is YNFKEQ.

This clone came up a few times. This chain connects TRBV5-8 to TRBJ2-3; 7 bases fit TRBD2. Looked up from germline, CDR1 is SGHTS and CDR2 is YDEGEE. There are 15 residues in the CDR3. Unmatched junction bases numbered 8, after V lost 3 bases and J lost 4 bases. The CDR3: CASSSPREEADTQYF. As DNA, the CDR3 is TGTGCCAGCAGCTCCCCCCGGGAGGAGGCAGATACGCAGTATTTT. Based on the CDR3 plus reference TRBV5-8 and TRBJ2-3, the full variable domain is EAGVTQSPTHLIKTRGQQATLRCSPISGHTSVYWYQQALGLGLQFLLWYDEGEERNRGNFPPRFSGRQFPNYSSELNVNALELEDSALYLCASSSPREEADTQYFGPGTRLTVL.

V and J are TRBV2 and TRBJ1-5, with a weak D call TRBD1 (5 bases). Germline-derived CDR1 and CDR2 are SNHLY and FYNNEI. Trimming cost V 6 bases and J 0 bases, with 12 bases left between them. The CDR3 has 15 amino acids. CDR3 in amino acids: CASRPGRSSNQPQHF. Written as DNA, the CDR3 is TGTGCCAGCAGACCGGGACGGAGTAGCAATCAGCCCCAGCATTTT.

The chain joins TRBV21-1 to TRBJ2-3; the D call TRBD1 from the table was never checked on the DNA. TRBV21-1 is termed a pseudogene. CDR3 length equals 15 residues. CDR3 nucleotides: TGTGCCAGCAGCAACTCAGGGGTACTTGGAGATACGCAGTATTTT. It encodes CASSNSGVLGDTQYF.

The chain has TRBV27 and TRBJ2-3; the match to TRBD2 covers 7 bases. CDR1 MNHEY and CDR2 SMNVEV come from the germline V gene (reference sequence). The V segment lost 0 bases and the J segment 4 bases; nucleotides outside the gene matches: 7. There are 16 residues in the CDR3. This CDR3 is CASSLSGGSRPDTQYF. The CDR3 DNA is TGTGCCAGCAGTTTATCGGGCGGGAGTCGGCCAGATACGCAGTATTTT.

The sample holds one count of this clone. The chain combines TRBV7-9 with TRBJ2-1; 11 bases are a match to TRBD2. The V gene's germline CDR1 is SEHNR and CDR2 FQNEAQ (reference sequence). V lost 0 bases, J lost 2 bases, and 6 bases stayed unmatched. This CDR3 has 18 amino acids. This CDR3 reads CASSLASGRGAAYNEQFF. The CDR3 DNA follows: TGTGCCAGCAGCTTAGCTAGCGGGAGGGGGGCTGCCTACAATGAGCAGTTCTTC.

A remark on this clone: The junction and the germline gene differ at one end; a read error may be behind it. The chain links TRBV7-2 to TRBJ2-7; TRBD2 agrees at 9 bases. Germline V gene sequence: CDR1 SGHTA, CDR2 FQGNSA. CDR3 size: 15 residues. This CDR3 reads CANSLAGLATYEQYF. CDR3 coding DNA: TGTGCCAACAGCTTAGCTGGACTAGCGACCTACGAGCAGTACTTC.

The chain links TRBV5-4 to TRBJ2-6; the D gene could be TRBD1 or TRBD2 (5 bases each). This CDR3 region has 15 residues. The germline V and J ends were trimmed by 5 bases and 0 bases, with 9 bases remaining between them. Germline CDR1 reads SGHNT; CDR2 reads YYREEE (reference sequence). Here the CDR3 reads CASRFGGSGANVLTF. The DNA for the CDR3 is TGTGCCAGCAGGTTTGGGGGCTCTGGGGCCAACGTCCTGACTTTC.

In this sample, this clone turned up once. The chain is built from TRBV5-1 and TRBJ2-5; no clear D. V was trimmed by 5 bases and J by 5 bases, leaving 13 bases between them. The CDR3 is made up of 13 amino acids. Germline CDR1 and CDR2: SGHRS and YFSETQ. The CDR3 region is CASRKSMTETQYF. The CDR3 DNA reads TGCGCCAGCAGAAAATCCATGACTGAGACCCAGTACTTC.

This clone was observed once. The CDR3 DNA reads TGTGCCATCAGTGAGTCGAATAGGGGGCAGTACTTC. Its protein product is CAISESNRGQYF. The chain uses TRBV10-3 and TRBJ2-7, with D maybe TRBD1 (5 bases). Germline CDR1 ENHRY, CDR2 SYGVKD. V was cut by 0 bases and J by 9 bases, with 9 bases left in between. This CDR3 is built from 12 residues.

In its sample, this clone was seen once. The genes are TRBV9 and TRBJ1-2; 11 positions match TRBD1. This CDR3 has 15 amino acids. CDR1 is SGDLS and CDR2 is YYNGEE in the germline V gene. After removal of 1 base from V and 8 bases from J, the junction contained 7 bases not matched to a gene. CDR3 nucleotide sequence: TGTGCCAGCAGCGTATCCGGACAGGGGGCGCGGGGCTACACCTTC. Protein product: CASSVSGQGARGYTF. The full variable domain, its missing parts supplied by reference TRBV9 and TRBJ1-2, is DSGVTQTPKHLITATGQRVTLRCSPRSGDLSVYWYQQSLDQGLQFLIQYYNGEERAKGNILERFSAQQFPDLHSELNLSSLELGDSALYFCASSVSGQGARGYTFGSGTRLTVV.

This chain connects TRBV28 to TRBJ2-7, with TRBD1 matching 9 bases. The CDR3 is 15 amino acids. Germline CDR1 MDHEN, CDR2 SYDVKM. Trimming cost V 3 bases and J 6 bases; bases outside gene matches: 9. The chain's CDR3 is CASSLMTGGSSEQYF. The CDR3 DNA reads as TGTGCCAGCAGTTTGATGACAGGGGGTTCGTCCGAGCAGTACTTC.

This clone was observed once. The genes are TRBV4-2 and TRBJ1-1; D call uncertain. CDR3 length: 16 amino acids. CDR1 and CDR2 (germline): LGHNA, YNFKEQ. Trimming cost V 0 bases and J 0 bases, with 11 bases left between them. The CDR3, as DNA: TGTGCCAGCAGCCAAGAGGGAAAGAGCGTGAACACTGAAGCTTTCTTT. Encoded protein: CASSQEGKSVNTEAFF.

The chain links TRBV10-1 to TRBJ2-3, with D perhaps matching TRBD1 (5 bases). Trimming left V 5 bases short and J 2 bases short, with 11 bases between. The CDR3 is 14 residues long. The germline CDR1 and CDR2 sequences are WNHNN and SYGVQD (reference sequence). The CDR3 here is CASSKTTDTDTQYF. The CDR3 nucleotides read TGCGCCAGCAGTAAAACGACAGACACAGATACGCAGTATTTT.

The chain couples TRBV9 to TRBJ2-1; 9 bases agree with TRBD2. This CDR3 has 16 amino acids. The V gene end was trimmed by 4 bases and the J gene end by 7 bases; junction bases not matched to a gene: 12. CDR1 and CDR2 (germline): SGDLS, YYNGEE. Written as DNA, the CDR3 is TGTGCCAGCAGCCCCCGTTCGCGGGAGGGTTTTAATGAGCAGTTCTTC. Amino acids: CASSPRSREGFNEQFF.